This T cell receptor beta chain was recovered during a study of monozygotic twins with inflammatory bowel disease. Whole-study results and caveats: No difference in repertoire similarity was seen between concordant and discordant twins, possibly because power was limited.

No sorting of T cells preceded isolation of total RNA from whole blood. Comment on this clonotype: The antigen is not known.

CDR3 length: 13 amino acids. CDR1 is SGHTA and CDR2 is FQGTGA in the germline V gene. Per TCR library, roughly 3,600 ng of total RNA was used. Using the 5' RACE reads, TCRdb records one entry per CDR3 protein without DNA. Listed are approximately 160,000 distinct CDR3 sequences; approximately 2.8% falls within the top ten. Material for sequencing was blood. The chain employs TRBV7-3 and TRBJ2-7; lacking DNA, the TRBD1 call made by TCRdb goes unchecked. The source of this sequence is a human donor with ulcerative colitis or Crohn's disease, or a healthy co-twin of an affected twin (not recorded which). The CDR3 loop is CASSLTVGTEQYF.